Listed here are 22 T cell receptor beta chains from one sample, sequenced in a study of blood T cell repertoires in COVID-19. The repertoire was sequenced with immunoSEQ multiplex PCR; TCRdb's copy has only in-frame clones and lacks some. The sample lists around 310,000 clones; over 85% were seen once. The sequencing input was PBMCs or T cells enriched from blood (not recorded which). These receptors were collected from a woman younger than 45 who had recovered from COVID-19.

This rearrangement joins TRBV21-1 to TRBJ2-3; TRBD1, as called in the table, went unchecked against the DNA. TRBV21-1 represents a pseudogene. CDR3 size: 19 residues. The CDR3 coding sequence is TGTGCCAGCAGCAAGGGTCGACAGTTTAGGGGCCCATTCACAGATACGCAGTATTTT. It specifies CASSKGRQFRGPFTDTQYF.

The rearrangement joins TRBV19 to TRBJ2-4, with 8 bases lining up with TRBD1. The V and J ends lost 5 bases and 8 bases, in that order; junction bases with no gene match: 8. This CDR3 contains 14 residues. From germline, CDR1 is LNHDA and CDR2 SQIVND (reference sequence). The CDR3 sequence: CASSERTGLDIQYF. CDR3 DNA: TGTGCCAGTAGTGAACGGACAGGGCTCGACATTCAGTACTTC.

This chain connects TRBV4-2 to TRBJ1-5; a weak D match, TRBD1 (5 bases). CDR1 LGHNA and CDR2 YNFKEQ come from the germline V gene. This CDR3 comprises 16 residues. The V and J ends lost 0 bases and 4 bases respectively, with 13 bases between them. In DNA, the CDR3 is TGTGCCAGCAGCCAAGATCACCTGGGGGGGAATCAGCCCCAGCATTTT. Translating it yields CASSQDHLGGNQPQHF.

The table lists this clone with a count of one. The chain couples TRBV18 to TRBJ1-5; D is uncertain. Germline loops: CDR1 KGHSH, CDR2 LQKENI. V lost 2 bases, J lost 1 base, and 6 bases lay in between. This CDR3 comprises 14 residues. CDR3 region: CASSPAGSNQPQHF. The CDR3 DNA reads TGTGCCAGCTCACCAGCGGGCAGCAATCAGCCCCAGCATTTT. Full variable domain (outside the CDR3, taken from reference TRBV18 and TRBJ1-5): NAGVMQNPRHLVRRRGQEARLRCSPMKGHSHVYWYRQLPEEGLKFMVYLQKENIIDESGMPKERFSAEFPKEGPSILRIQQVVRGDSAAYFCASSPAGSNQPQHFGDGTRLSIL.

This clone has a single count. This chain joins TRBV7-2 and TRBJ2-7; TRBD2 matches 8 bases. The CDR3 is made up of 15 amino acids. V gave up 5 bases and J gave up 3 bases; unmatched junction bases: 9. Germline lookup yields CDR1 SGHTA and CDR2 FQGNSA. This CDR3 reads CASSLWPGGGYEQYF. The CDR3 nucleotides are TGTGCCAGCAGCCTCTGGCCGGGGGGGGGCTACGAGCAGTACTTC. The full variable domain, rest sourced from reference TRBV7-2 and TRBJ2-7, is GAGVSQSPSNKVTEKGKDVELRCDPISGHTALYWYRQSLGQGLEFLIYFQGNSAPDKSGLPSDRFSAERTGGSVSTLTIQRTQQEDSAVYLCASSLWPGGGYEQYFGPGTRLTVT.

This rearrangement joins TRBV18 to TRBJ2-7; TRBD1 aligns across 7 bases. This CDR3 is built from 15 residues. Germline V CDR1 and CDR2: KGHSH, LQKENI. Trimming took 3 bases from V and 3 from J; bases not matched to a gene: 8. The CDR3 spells CASSPDRVSLYEQYF. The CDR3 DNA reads TGTGCCAGCTCACCCGACAGGGTCAGCCTCTACGAGCAGTACTTC.

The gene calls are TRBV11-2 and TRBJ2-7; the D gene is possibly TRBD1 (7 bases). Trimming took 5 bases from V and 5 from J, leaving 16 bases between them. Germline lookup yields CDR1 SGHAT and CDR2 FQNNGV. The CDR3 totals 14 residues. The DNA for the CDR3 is TGTGCCAGCAGCCACTACAGGGGAGGAGACGAGCAGTACTTC. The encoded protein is CASSHYRGGDEQYF.

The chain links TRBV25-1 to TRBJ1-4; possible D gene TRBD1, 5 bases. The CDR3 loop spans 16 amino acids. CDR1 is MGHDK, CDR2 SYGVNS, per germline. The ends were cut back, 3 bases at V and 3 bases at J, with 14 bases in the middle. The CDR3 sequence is CASSDSQGSPNEKLFF. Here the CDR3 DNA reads TGTGCCAGCAGTGATTCCCAGGGCTCCCCTAATGAAAAACTGTTTTTT.

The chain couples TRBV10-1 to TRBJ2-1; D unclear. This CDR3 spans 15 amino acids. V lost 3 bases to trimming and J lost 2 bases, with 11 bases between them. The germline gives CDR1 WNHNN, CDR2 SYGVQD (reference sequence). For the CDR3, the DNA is TGCGCCAGCAGTGATCGAGGAGTAACCTACAATGAGCAGTTCTTC. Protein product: CASSDRGVTYNEQFF.

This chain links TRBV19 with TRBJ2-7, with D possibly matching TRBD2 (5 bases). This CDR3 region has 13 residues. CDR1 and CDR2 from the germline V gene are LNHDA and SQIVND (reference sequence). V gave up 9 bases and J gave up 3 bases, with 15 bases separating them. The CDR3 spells CASGVWGNYEQYF. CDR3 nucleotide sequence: TGTGCCAGCGGGGTGTGGGGAAACTACGAGCAGTACTTC.

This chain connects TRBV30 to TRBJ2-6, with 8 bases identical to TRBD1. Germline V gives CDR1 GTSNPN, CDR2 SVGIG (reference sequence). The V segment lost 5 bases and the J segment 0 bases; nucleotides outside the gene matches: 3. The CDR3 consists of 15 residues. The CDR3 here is CAWGQGLSGANVLTF. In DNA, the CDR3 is TGTGCCTGGGGACAGGGCCTCTCTGGGGCCAACGTCCTGACTTTC.

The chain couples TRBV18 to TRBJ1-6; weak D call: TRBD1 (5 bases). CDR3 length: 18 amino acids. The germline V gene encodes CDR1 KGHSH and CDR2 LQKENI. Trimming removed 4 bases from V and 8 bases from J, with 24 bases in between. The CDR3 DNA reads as TGTGCCAGCTCACTCCTGCACGAGACGACAGTGACGGATTCACCCCTCCACTTT. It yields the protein CASSLLHETTVTDSPLHF.

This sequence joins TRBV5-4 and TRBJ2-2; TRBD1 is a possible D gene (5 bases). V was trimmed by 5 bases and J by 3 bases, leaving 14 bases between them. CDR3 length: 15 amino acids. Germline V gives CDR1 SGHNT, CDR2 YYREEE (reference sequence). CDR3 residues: CASRSQGRDTGELFF. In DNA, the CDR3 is TGTGCCAGCAGAAGCCAGGGTAGGGACACCGGGGAGCTGTTTTTT.

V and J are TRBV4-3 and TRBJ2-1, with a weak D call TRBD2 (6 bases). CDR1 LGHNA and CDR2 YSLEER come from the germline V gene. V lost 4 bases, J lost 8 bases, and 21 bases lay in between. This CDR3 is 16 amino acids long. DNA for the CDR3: TGCGCCAGCAGCCGCCTAACGGGACTGCTAGGCGATGAGCAGTTCTTC. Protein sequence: CASSRLTGLLGDEQFF.

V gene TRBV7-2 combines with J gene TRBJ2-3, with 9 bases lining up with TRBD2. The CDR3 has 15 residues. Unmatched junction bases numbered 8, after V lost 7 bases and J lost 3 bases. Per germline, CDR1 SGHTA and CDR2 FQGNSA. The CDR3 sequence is CASNLVAGETDTQYF. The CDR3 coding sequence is TGTGCCAGCAACCTTGTAGCGGGAGAGACAGATACGCAGTATTTT.

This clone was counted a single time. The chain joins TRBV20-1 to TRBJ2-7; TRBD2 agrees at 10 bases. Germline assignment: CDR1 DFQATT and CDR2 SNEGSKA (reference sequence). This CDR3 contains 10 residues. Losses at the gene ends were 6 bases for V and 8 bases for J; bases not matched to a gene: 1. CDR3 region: CSAGLAKQYF. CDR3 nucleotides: TGCAGTGCGGGACTAGCGAAGCAGTACTTC.

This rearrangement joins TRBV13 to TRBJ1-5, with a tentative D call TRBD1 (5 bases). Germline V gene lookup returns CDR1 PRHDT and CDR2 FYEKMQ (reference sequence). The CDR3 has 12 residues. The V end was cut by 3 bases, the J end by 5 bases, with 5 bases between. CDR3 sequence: CASSFRDQPQHF. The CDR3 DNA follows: TGTGCCAGCAGCTTCAGGGATCAGCCCCAGCATTTT.

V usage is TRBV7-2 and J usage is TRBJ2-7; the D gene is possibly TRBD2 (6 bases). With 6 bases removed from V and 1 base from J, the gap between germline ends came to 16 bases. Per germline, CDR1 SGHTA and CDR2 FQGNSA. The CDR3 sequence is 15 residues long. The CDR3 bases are TGTGCCAGCAGGTCAACCCGGGACTTTTCCTACGAGCAGTACTTC. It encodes CASRSTRDFSYEQYF.

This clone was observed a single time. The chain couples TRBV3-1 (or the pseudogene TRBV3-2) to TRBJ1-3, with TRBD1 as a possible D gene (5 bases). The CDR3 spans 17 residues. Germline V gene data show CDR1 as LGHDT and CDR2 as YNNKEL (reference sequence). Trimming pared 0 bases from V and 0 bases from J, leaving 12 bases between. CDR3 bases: TGTGCCAGCAGCCAAGATTATTACAGGAGCTCTGGAAACACCATATATTTT. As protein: CASSQDYYRSSGNTIYF.

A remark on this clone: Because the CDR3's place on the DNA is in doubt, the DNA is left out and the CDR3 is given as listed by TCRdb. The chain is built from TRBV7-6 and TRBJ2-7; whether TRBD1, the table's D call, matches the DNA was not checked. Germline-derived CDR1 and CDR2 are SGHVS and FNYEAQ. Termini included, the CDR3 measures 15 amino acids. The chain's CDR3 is CASSFGPGQSYEQYF.

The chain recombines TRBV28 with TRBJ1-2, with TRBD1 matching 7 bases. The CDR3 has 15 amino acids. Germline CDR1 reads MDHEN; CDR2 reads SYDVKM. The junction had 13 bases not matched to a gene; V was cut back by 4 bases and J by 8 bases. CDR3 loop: CASSSGTVEAWGYTF. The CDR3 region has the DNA TGTGCCAGCAGTTCCGGGACAGTAGAAGCGTGGGGCTACACCTTC.

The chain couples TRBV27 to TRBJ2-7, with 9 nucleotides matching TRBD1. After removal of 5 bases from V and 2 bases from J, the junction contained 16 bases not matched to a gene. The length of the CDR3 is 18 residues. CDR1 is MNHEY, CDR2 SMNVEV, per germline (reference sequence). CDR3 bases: TGTGCCAGCAGTACACGGAACTTTACAGGGGGCGCTCCCTACGAGCAGTACTTC. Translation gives CASSTRNFTGGAPYEQYF.